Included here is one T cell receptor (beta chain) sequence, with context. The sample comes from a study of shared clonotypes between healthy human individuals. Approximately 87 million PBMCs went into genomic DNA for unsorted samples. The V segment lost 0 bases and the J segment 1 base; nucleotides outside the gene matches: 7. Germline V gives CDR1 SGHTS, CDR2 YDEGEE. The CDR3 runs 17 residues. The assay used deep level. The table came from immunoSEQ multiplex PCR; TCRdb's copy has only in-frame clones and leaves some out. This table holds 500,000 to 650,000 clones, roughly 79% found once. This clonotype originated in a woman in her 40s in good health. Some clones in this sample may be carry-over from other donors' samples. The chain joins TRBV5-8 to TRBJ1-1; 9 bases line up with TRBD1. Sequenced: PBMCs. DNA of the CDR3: TGTGCCAGCAGCTTGGCTACAGGGGGCTTCGGGAACACTGAAGCTTTCTTT. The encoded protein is CASSLATGGFGNTEAFF.